The clone carrying this T cell receptor beta chain was observed at least ten times. What it binds is unknown. Time point indicated: newly diagnosed GD, antithyroid drugs for less than 3 months. PBMCs were the source of the RNA used for TCR sequencing. American Thyroid Association guidelines defined Graves' disease diagnosis. V dropped 4 bases and J dropped 7; count of bases not matched to a gene: 15. Germline V gene data show CDR1 as SGHAT and CDR2 as FQNNGV. CDR3 length equals 17 residues. The data originate from a study of regulatory T cells in long-lasting Graves disease. Study results and caveats: Persistent patients shared under 3,000 public clonotypes among themselves. Newly diagnosed patients shared fewer, at 900 to 1,000. Because few samples were included, accuracy may have been lower.

Investigators prepared the TCR beta libraries by applying iRepertoire HTBI primers and Arm-PCR of CDR3 regions. TCRdb used MiXCR to reprocess the multiplex PCR reads, holding one entry per CDR3 protein. The sample includes about 460,000 distinct CDR3 sequences, less than 15% seen only once; the top ten take approximately 15%. These records were also assigned to another study, of T cells in Graves' hyperthyroidism and ophthalmopathy. That paper states: The study excluded patients with uncontrolled infection, other autoimmune disease, pregnancy or lactation.

This receptor was taken from a woman between 45 and 65 years old with Graves disease. This rearrangement joins TRBV11-2 to TRBJ2-2; the match to TRBD2 covers 7 bases. Specimen: peripheral blood mononuclear cells (PBMCs), collected at new diagnosis, from a patient treated with antithyroid drugs. CDR3 residues: CASSSPEAGGGVGELFF. DNA for the CDR3: TGTGCCAGCAGCTCCCCCGAGGCCGGGGGAGGGGTCGGGGAGCTGTTTTTT.